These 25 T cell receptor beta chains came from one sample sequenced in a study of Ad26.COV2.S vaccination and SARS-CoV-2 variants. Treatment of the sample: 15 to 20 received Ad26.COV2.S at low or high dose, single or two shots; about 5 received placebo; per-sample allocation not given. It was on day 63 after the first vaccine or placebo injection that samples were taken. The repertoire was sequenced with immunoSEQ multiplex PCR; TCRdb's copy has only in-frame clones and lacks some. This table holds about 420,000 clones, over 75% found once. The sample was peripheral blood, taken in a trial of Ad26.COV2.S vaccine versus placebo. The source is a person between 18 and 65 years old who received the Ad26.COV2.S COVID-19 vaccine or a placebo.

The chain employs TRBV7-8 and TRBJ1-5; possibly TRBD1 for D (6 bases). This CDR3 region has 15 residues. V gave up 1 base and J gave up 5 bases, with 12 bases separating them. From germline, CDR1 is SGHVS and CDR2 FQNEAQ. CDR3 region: CASSLGGAGYQPQHF. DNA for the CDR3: TGTGCCAGCAGCTTAGGGGGGGCGGGCTATCAGCCCCAGCATTTT.

CDR3 loop: CASSGRESAYNEQFF. CDR3 bases: TGTGCCAGCAGCGGTAGGGAAAGTGCCTACAATGAGCAGTTCTTC. The genes are TRBV9 and TRBJ2-1; D gene unclear. V lost 3 bases to trimming and J lost 2 bases, with 12 bases between them. CDR1 is SGDLS, CDR2 YYNGEE, per germline. The CDR3 sequence is 15 residues long.

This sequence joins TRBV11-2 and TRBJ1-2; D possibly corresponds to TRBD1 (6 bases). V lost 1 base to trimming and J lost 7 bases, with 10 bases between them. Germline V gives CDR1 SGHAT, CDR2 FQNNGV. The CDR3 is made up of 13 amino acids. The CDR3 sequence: CASSLGQASGYTF. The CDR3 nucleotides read TGTGCCAGCAGCTTAGGACAGGCGAGTGGCTACACCTTC. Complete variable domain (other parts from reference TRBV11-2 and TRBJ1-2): EAGVAQSPRYKIIEKRQSVAFWCNPISGHATLYWYQQILGQGPKLLIQFQNNGVVDDSQLPKDRFSAERLKGVDSTLKIQPAKLEDSAVYLCASSLGQASGYTFGSGTRLTVV.

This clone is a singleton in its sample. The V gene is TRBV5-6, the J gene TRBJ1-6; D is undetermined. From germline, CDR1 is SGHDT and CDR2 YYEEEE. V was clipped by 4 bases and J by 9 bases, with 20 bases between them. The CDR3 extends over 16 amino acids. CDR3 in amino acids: CASSADDPTIASPLHF. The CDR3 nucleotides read TGTGCCAGCAGCGCCGACGACCCAACAATCGCTTCACCCCTCCACTTT.

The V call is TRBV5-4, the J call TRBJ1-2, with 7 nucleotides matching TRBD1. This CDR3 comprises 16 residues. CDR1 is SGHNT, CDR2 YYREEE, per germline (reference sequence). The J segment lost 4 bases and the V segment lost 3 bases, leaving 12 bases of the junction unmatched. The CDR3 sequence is CASSSPKDRASYGYTF. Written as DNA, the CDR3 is TGTGCCAGCAGCTCTCCAAAAGACAGGGCGTCCTATGGCTACACCTTC.

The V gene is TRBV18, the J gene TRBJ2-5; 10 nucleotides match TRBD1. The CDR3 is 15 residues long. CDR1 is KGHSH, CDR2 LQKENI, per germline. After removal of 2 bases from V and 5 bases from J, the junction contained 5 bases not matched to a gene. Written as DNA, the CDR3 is TGTGCCAGCTCACCATGGGACAGGGGTCTTGAGACCCAGTACTTC. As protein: CASSPWDRGLETQYF.

The CDR3 region has the DNA TGTGCCAGCTCACTATTTACAGGGCGGAACACTGAAGCTTTCTTT. It codes for CASSLFTGRNTEAFF. The rearrangement joins TRBV18 to TRBJ1-1; D may be TRBD1 (6 bases). The CDR3 covers 15 residues. Trimming pared 4 bases from V and 1 base from J, leaving 13 bases between. Germline CDR1 reads KGHSH; CDR2 reads LQKENI.

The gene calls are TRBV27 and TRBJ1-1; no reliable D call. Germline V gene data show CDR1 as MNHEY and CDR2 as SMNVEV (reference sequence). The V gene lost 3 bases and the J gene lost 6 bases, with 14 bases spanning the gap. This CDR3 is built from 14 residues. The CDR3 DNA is TGTGCCAGCAGTTTCCACTCGACCACCCCTGAAGCTTTCTTT. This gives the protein CASSFHSTTPEAFF.

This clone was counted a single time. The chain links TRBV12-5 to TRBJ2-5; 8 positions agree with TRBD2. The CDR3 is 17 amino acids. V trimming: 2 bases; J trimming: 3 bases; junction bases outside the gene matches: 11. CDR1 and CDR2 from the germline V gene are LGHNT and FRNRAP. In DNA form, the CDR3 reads TGTGCTAGTGGTTTGTTCCCTCAGTTGCGGGGGGAAGAGACCCAGTACTTC. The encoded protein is CASGLFPQLRGEETQYF.

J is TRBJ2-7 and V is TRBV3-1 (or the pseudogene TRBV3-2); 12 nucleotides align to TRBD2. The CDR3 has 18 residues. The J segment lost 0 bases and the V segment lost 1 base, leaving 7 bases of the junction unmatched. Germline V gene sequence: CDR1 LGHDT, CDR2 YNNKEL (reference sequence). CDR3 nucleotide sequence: TGTGCCAGCAGCCAAGGCCGGGAGACTAGCGGGGGCTCCTACGAGCAGTACTTC. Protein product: CASSQGRETSGGSYEQYF.

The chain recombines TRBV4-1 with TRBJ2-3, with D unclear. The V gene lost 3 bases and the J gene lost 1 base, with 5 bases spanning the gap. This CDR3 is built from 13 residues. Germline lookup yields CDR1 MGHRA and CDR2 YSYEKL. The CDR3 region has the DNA TGCGCCAGCAGCCAGGTGGGCACAGATACGCAGTATTTT. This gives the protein CASSQVGTDTQYF.

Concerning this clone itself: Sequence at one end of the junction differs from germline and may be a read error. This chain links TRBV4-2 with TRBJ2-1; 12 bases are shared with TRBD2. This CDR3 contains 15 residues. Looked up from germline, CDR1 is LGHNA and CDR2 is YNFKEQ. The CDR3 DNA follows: TGTGCCAGCAGGCAAGGACTAGCGGGGCACAATGAGCAGTTCTTC. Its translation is CASRQGLAGHNEQFF.

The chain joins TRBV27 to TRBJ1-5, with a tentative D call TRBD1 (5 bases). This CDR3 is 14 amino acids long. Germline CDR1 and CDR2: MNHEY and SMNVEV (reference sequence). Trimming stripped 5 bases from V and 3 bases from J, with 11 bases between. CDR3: CASSLRQSNQPQHF. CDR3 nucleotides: TGTGCCAGCAGTCTCAGACAGTCCAATCAGCCCCAGCATTTT.

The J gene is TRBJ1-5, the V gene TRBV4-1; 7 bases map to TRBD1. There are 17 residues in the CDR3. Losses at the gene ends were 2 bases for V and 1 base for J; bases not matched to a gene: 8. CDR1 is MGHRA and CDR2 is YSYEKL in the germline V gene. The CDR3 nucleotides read TGCGCCAGCAGCCAATTAGGCTTAGGGGGCAGCAATCAGCCCCAGCATTTT. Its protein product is CASSQLGLGGSNQPQHF.

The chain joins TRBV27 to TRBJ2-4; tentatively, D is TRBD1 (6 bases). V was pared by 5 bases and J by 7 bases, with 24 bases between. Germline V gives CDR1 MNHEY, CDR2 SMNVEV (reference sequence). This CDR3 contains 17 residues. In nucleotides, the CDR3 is TGTGCCAGCAGTCCCTCCAGACAGGCCCTAACCCGTAACATTCAGTACTTC. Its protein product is CASSPSRQALTRNIQYF.

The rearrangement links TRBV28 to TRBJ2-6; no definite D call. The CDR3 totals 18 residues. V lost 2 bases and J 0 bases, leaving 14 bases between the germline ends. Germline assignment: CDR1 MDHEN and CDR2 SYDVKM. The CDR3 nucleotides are TGTGCCAGCAGTTTAGGGCGTACATCAAGCTCTGGGGCCAACGTCCTGACTTTC. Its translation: CASSLGRTSSSGANVLTF.

DNA for the CDR3: TGTGCCAGTATGACAGGGGGCTTTGGTCAGCCCCAGCATTTT. This codes for CASMTGGFGQPQHF. The chain has TRBV27 and TRBJ1-5, with 10 bases matching TRBD1. The germline CDR1 and CDR2 sequences are MNHEY and SMNVEV (reference sequence). The CDR3 has 14 amino acids. Losses at the gene ends were 9 bases for V and 6 bases for J; bases not matched to a gene: 8.

The CDR3 reads CASRYRGGQPQHF. Written as DNA, the CDR3 is TGTGCCAGCAGGTACAGGGGAGGTCAGCCCCAGCATTTT. J is TRBJ1-5 and V is TRBV28; 7 bases map to TRBD1. V gave up 6 bases and J gave up 6 bases; unmatched junction bases: 5. This CDR3 contains 13 residues. Germline CDR1 and CDR2: MDHEN and SYDVKM. The variable domain in full, completed from reference TRBV28 and TRBJ1-5, reads DVKVTQSSRYLVKRTGEKVFLECVQDMDHENMFWYRQDPGLGLRLIYFSYDVKMKEKGDIPEGYSVSREKKERFSLILESASTNQTSMYLCASRYRGGQPQHFGDGTRLSIL.

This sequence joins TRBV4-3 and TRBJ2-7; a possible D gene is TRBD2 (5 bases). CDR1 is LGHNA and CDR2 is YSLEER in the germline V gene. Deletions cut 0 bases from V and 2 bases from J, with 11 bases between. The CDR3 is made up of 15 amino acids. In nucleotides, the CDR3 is TGCGCCAGCAGCCAAGATGAGGGCGGACCCTACGAGCAGTACTTC. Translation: CASSQDEGGPYEQYF.

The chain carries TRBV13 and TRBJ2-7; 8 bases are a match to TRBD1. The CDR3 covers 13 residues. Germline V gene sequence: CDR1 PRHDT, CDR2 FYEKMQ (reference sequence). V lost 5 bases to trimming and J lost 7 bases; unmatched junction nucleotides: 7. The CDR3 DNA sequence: TGTGCCAGCAGCAGTGGACAGGGCGGAGAGCAGTACTTC. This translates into CASSSGQGGEQYF.

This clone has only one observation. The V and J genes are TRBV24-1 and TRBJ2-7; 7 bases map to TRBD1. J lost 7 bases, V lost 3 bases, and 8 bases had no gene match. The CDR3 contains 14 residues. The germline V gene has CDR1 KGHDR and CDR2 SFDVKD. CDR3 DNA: TGTGCCACCAGTGATGTGACAGGGCCGGGGGAGCAGTACTTC. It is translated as CATSDVTGPGEQYF.

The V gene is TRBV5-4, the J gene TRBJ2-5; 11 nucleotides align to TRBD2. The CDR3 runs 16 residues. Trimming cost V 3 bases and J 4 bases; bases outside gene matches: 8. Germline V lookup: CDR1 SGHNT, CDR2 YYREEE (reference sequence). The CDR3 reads CASSWDPGLAGETQYF. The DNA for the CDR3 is TGTGCCAGCAGCTGGGACCCCGGACTAGCGGGAGAGACCCAGTACTTC. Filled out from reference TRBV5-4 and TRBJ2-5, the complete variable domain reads ETGVTQSPTHLIKTRGQQVTLRCSSQSGHNTVSWYQQALGQGPQFIFQYYREEENGRGNFPPRFSGLQFPNYSSELNVNALELDDSALYLCASSWDPGLAGETQYFGPGTRLLVL.

The CDR3 DNA is TGTGCCAGCAGCCAAGGAATGCACAGGGGATCGGGCGGGGAGCTGTTTTTT. Its protein is CASSQGMHRGSGGELFF. V is TRBV3-1 (or the pseudogene TRBV3-2) and J is TRBJ2-2; 7 bases are shared with TRBD1. Trimming cost V 1 base and J 7 bases; bases outside gene matches: 12. Germline loops: CDR1 LGHDT, CDR2 YNNKEL (reference sequence). The CDR3 is 17 residues long.

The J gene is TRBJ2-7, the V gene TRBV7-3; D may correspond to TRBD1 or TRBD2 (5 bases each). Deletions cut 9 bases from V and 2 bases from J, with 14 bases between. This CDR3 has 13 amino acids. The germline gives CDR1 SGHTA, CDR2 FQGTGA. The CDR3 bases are TGTGCCAGTTTAGGGACGGGACCCTACGAGCAGTACTTC. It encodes CASLGTGPYEQYF.

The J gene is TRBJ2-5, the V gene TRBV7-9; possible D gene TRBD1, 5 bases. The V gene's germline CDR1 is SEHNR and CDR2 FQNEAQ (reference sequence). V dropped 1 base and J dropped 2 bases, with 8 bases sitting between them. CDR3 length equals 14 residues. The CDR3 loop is CASSLVGPQETQYF. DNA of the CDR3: TGTGCCAGCAGCTTAGTGGGGCCTCAAGAGACCCAGTACTTC.